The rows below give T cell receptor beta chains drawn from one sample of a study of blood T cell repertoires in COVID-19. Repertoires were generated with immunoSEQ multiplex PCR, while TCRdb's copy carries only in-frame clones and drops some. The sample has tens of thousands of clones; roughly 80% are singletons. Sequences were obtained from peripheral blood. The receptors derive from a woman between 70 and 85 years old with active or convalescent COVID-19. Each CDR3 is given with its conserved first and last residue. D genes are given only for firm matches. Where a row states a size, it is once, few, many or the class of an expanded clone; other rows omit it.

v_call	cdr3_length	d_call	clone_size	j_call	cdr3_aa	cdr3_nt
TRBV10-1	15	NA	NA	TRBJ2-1	CASRAAGGLDNEQFF	TGCGCCAGCAGGGCGGCAGGGGGACTGGACAATGAGCAGTTCTTC
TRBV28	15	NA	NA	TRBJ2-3	CASSYRGGWTDTQYF	TGTGCCAGCAGCTACAGGGGAGGATGGACAGATACGCAGTATTTT
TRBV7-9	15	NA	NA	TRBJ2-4	CASSPDLASKNIQYF	TGTGCCAGCAGCCCTGATCTAGCGTCCAAGAACATTCAGTACTTC
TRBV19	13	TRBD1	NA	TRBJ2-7	CASSAGQGVKQYF	TGTGCCAGTAGTGCAGGACAGGGGGTTAAGCAGTACTTC
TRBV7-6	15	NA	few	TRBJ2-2	CASRERTGRAGELFF	TGTGCCAGCAGGGAAAGGACAGGGAGGGCCGGGGAGCTGTTTTTT
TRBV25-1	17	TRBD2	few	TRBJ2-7	CASSTRGLAGANDEQYF	TGTGCCAGCAGTACCCGTGGACTAGCGGGAGCGAACGACGAGCAGTACTTC
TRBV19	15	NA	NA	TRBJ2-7	CASSIRLQGPFEQYF	TGTGCCAGTAGTATAAGGTTACAGGGACCTTTCGAGCAGTACTTC
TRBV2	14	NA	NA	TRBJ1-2	CASSFWTGNYGYTF	TGTGCCAGCAGCTTTTGGACGGGGAACTATGGCTACACCTTC
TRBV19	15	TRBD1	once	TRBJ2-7	CASRGRDRGLGEQYF	TGTGCCAGTAGAGGTAGGGACAGGGGGCTCGGCGAGCAGTACTTC
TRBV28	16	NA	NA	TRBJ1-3	CASSLWETRAGNTIYF	TGTGCCAGCAGTTTATGGGAGACCAGAGCTGGAAACACCATATATTTT
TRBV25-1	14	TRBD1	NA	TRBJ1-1	CASRGTGSFSRSFF	TGTGCCAGCAGGGGGACAGGCTCCTTTTCCCGGTCTTTCTTT
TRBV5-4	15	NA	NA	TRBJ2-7	CASSLDFTANYEQYF	TGTGCCAGCAGCCTGGACTTCACTGCGAACTACGAGCAGTACTTC
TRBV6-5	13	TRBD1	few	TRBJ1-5	CASGTGADQPQHF	TGTGCCAGCGGGACAGGGGCGGATCAGCCCCAGCATTTT
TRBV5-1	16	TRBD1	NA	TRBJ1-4	CASSSGATGTNEKLFF	TGCGCCAGCTCCTCAGGGGCGACAGGGACTAATGAAAAACTGTTTTTT
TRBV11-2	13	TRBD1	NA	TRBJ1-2	CASSLTGGYGYTF	TGTGCCAGCAGCTTGACAGGGGGCTATGGCTACACCTTC
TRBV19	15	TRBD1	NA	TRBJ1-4	CASSSRTGGSEKLFF	TGTGCCAGTAGTAGTCGGACAGGGGGTTCTGAAAAACTGTTTTTT
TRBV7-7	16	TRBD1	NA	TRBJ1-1	CASSSGQGPLYTEAFF	TGTGCTAGCAGCTCCGGACAGGGACCACTGTATACTGAAGCTTTCTTT
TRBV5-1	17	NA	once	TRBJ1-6	CASSLWGGSGSDSPLHF	TGCGCCAGCAGCTTATGGGGGGGCTCAGGGTCGGATTCACCCCTCCACTTT
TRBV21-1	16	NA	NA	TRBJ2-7	CASSKGGGQGSDEQYF	TGTGCCAGCAGCAAAGGCGGGGGACAGGGGTCGGACGAGCAGTACTTC
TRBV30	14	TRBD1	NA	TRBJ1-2	CAWSQRQGSYGYTF	TGTGCCTGGAGCCAGCGACAGGGTAGCTATGGCTACACCTTC